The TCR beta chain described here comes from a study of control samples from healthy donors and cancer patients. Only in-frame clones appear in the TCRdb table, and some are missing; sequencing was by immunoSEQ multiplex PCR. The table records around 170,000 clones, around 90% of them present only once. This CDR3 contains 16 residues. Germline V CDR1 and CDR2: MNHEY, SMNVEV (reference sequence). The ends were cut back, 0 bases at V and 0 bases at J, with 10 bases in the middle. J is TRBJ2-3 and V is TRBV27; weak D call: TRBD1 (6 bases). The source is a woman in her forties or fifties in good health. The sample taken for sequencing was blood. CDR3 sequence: CASSLSKTGSTDTQYF. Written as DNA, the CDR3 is TGTGCCAGCAGTTTATCCAAAACAGGGAGCACAGATACGCAGTATTTT.